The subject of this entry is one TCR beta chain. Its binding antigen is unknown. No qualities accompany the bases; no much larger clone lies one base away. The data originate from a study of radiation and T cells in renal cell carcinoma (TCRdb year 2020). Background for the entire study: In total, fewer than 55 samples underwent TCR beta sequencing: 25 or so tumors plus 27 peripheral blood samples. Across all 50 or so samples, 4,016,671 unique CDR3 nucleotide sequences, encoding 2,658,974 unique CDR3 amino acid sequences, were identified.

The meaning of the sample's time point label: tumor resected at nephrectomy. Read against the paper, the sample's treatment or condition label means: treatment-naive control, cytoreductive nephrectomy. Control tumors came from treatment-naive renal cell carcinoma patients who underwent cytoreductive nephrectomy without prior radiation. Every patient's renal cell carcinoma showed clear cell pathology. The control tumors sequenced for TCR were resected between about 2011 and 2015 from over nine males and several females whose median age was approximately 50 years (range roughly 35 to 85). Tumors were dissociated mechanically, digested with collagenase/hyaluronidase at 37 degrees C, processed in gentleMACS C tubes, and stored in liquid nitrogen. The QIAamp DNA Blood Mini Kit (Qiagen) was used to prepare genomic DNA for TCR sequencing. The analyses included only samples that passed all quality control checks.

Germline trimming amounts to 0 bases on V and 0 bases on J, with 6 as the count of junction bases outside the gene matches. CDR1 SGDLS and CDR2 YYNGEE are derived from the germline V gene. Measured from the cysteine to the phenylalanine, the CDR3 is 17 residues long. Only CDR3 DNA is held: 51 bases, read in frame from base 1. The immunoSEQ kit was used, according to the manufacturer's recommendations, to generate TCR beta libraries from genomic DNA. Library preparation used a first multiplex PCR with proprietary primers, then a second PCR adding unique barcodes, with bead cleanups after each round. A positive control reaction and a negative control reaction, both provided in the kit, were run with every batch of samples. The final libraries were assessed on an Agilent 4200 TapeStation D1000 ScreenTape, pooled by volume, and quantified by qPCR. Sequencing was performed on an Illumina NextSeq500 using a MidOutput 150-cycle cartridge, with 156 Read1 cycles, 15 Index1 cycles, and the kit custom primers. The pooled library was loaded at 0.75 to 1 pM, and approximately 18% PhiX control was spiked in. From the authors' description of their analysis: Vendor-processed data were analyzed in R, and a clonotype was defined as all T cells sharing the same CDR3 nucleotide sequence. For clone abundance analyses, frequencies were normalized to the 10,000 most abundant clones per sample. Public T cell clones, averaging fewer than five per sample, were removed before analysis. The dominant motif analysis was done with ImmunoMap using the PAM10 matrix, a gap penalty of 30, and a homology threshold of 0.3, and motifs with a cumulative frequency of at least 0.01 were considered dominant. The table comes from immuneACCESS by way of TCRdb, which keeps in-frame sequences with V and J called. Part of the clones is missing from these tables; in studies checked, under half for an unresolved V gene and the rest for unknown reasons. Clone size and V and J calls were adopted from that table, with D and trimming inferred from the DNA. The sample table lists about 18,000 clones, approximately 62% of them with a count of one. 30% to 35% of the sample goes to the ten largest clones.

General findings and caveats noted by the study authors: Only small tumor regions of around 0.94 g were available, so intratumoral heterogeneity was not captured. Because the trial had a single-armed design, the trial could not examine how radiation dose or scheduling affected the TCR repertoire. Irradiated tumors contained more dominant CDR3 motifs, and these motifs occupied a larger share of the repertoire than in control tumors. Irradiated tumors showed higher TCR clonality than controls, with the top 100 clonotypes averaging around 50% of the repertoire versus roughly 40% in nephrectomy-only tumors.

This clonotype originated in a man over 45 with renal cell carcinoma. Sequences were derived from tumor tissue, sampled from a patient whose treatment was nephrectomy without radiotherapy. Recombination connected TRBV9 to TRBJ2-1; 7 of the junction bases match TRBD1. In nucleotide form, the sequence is TGTGCCAGCAGCGTAGCTGAAGGGGGCTTCTCCTACAATGAGCAGTTCTTC. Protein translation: CASSVAEGGFSYNEQFF.